This T cell receptor beta chain derives from a study of spatial heterogeneity in lung cancer (dated by TCRdb to between 2018 and 2021). Notes on the research overall: More beta-chain than alpha-chain transcripts were consistently detected, likely reflecting higher beta-chain transcript abundance. In the raw uncorrected reads, each unique combination of TCR and UMI appeared more than ten times on average. In non-small cell lung cancer, the study made a quantitative comparison of TCR alpha and beta repertoires among multiple tumor regions, matched nontumor lung and blood. TCR repertoire features were related to nonsynonymous mutation counts determined by whole-exome sequencing of tumor tissue. Both alpha and beta chains were TCR-sequenced in hundreds of tumor regions, approximately 67 matched nontumor lung samples and roughly 50 PBMC samples obtained at surgery. Results and caveats for the whole study, not just this receptor: Ubiquitous expanded tumor TCRs were found in blood more often at tumor resection than at routine follow-up. Confirming at a functional level the hypothesis that regional TCRs recognize regional mutations was considered to require additional single-cell paired TCR alpha and beta sequencing.

From a lookup of the germline V gene (reference sequence), CDR1 and CDR2 are DFQATT and SNEGSKA. The CDR3 measures 16 amino acids from cysteine to phenylalanine. The kept DNA is CDR3 alone, 48 bases in frame from the first base. A distance of 19 bases separates the germline ends of V and J, which lose 2 bases and 2 bases respectively. Comments on this clonotype: It lacks a known antigen. No much larger clonotype is one base removed from it; base qualities were not supplied.

What the time point label conveys for this sample: sample taken at primary tumor resection. For TCR sequencing, whole RNA was extracted from tumor and nontumor lung tissue, or from cryopreserved PBMC samples, and no cell sorting was done. Donors were approximately 72 patients with early-stage, untreated non-small cell lung cancer from the lung TRACERx cohort. Only patients for whom sufficient RNA was available from at least two tumor regions were selected for TCR sequencing. To prepare the library, 5' RACE was applied. Sequencing used a NextSeq 500. The TCR library protocol attached a unique molecular identifier to each TCR cDNA molecule to allow correction of PCR and sequencing errors. For the original study's pipeline: TCR identification, UMI-based error correction and CDR3 extraction were all carried out with Decombinator tools. TCRs above a frequency of 2 per 1,000, corresponding to the top 1% of the tumor frequency distribution, were defined as expanded. Renyi diversity was computed with the R vegan package after each repertoire had been subsampled 100 times to 5,000 TCRs. To build CDR3 similarity networks, amino acid triplet string-kernel similarity was used, and CDR3s were connected when their pairwise similarity was above 0.82. TCRdb reprocessed the public reads (quality trimming at Q25 with fastp, clone calling with MiXCR) and kept in-frame beta chains. All rows with the same CDR3 protein become a single entry with the most common DNA and genes. These V and J calls originate from TCRdb's pipeline instead of the authors' own analysis. The sample has 89,000 or so distinct CDR3 sequences on record, under 25% of them singletons. Clones ranked in the top ten supply 5% to 8% of the sample.

The V gene is TRBV20-1 and the J gene is TRBJ2-7; the D gene is perhaps TRBD2, on 6 matching bases. The sample here was PBMCs, taken at surgery. The TCR was taken from a male donor with early-stage non-small cell lung cancer. The CDR3 here reads CSARFGPPGSPYEQYF. DNA sequence: TGCAGTGCTAGATTCGGGCCGCCCGGGAGCCCCTACGAGCAGTACTTC.